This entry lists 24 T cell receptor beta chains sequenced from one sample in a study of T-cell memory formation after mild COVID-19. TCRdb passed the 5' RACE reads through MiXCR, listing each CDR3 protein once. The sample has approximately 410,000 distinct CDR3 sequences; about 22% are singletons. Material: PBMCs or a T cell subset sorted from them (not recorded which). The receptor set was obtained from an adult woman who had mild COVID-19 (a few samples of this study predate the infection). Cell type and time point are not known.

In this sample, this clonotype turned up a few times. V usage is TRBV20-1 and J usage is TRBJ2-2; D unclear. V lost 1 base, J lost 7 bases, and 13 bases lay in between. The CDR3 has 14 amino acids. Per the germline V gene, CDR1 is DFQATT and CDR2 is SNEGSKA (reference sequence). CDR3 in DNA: TGCAGTGCTAGAGCCCATACATCCGGCGGGGAGCTGTTTTTT. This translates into CSARAHTSGGELFF.

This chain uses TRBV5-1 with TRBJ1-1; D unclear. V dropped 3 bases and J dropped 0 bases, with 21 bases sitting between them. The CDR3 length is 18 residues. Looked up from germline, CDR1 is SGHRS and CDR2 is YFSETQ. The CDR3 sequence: CASSSNLGQAPMNTEAFF. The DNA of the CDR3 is TGCGCCAGCAGCTCCAACCTCGGGCAGGCTCCAATGAACACTGAAGCTTTCTTT.

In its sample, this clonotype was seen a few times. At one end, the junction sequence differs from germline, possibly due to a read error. CDR3 bases: TGTGCTAGCAGCTCCCTGGTGGGGTCCGGGGAGCTGTTTTTT. Amino acid sequence: CASSSLVGSGELFF. The chain uses TRBV7-7 and TRBJ2-2; the D is unclear. Germline V CDR1 and CDR2: SSHAT, FNYEAQ (reference sequence). The CDR3 length is 14 residues.

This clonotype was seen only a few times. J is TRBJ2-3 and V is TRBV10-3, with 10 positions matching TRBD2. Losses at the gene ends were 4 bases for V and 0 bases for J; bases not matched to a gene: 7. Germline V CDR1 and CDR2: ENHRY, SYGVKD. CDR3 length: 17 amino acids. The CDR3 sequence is CAISVGLAVTSTDTQYF. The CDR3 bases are TGTGCCATCAGTGTCGGACTAGCGGTGACTAGCACAGATACGCAGTATTTT.

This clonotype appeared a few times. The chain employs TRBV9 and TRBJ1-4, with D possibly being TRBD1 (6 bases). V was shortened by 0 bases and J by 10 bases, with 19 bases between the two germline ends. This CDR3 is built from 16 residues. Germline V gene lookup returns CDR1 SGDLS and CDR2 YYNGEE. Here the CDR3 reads CASSVESGHGGGKLFF. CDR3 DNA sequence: TGTGCCAGCAGCGTAGAGAGCGGACACGGGGGCGGAAAACTGTTTTTT.

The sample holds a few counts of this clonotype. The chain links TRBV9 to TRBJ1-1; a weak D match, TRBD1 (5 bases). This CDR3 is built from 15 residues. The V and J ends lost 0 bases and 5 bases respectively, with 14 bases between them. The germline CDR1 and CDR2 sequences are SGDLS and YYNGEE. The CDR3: CASSVEVDGGTEAFF. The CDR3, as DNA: TGTGCCAGCAGCGTAGAGGTGGATGGGGGGACTGAAGCTTTCTTT.

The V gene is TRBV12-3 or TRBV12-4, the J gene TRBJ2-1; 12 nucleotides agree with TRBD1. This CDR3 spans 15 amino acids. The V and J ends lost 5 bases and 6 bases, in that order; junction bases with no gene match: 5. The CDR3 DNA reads TGTGCCAGCAGTGGGAGGGACAGGGGGCCCAATGAGCAGTTCTTC. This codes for CASSGRDRGPNEQFF.

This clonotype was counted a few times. The CDR3, as DNA: TGTGCCAGTAGAACCAGGACAGTCGATCAGCCCCAGCATTTT. Its protein product is CASRTRTVDQPQHF. The chain joins TRBV19 to TRBJ1-5, with D possibly TRBD1 on 6 matching bases. The ends were cut back, 6 bases at V and 5 bases at J, with 14 bases in the middle. CDR3 length: 14 residues. Germline CDR1 and CDR2: LNHDA and SQIVND (reference sequence).

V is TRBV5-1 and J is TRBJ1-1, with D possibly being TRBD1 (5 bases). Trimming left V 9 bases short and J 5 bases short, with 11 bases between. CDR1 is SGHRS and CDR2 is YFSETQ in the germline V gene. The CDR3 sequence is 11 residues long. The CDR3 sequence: CAMQGRTEAFF. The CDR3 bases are TGCGCCATGCAGGGTCGGACTGAAGCTTTCTTT. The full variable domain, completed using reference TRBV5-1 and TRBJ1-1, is KAGVTQTPRYLIKTRGQQVTLSCSPISGHRSVSWYQQTPGQGLQFLFEYFSETQRNKGNFPGRFSGRQFSNSRSEMNVSTLELGDSALYLCAMQGRTEAFFGQGTRLTVV.

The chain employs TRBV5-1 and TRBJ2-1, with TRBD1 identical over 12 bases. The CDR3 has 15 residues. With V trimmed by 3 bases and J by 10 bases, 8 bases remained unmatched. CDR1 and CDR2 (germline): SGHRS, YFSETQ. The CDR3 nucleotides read TGCGCCAGCAGCTCCCGGGACAGGGGGCTGATGGAGCAGTTCTTC. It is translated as CASSSRDRGLMEQFF.

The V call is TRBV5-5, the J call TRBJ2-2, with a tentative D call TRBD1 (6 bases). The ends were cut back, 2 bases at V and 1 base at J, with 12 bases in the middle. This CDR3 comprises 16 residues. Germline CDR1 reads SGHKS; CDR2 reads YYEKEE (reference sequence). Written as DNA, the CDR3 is TGTGCCAGCAGCTTTGGACAGCGATTGAACACCGGGGAGCTGTTTTTT. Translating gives CASSFGQRLNTGELFF.

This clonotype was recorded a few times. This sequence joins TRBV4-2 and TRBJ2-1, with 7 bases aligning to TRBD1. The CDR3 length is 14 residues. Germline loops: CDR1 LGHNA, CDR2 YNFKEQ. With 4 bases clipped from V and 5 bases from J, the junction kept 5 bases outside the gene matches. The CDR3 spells CASSRRQGHNEQFF. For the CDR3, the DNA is TGTGCCAGCAGCCGCCGACAGGGCCACAATGAGCAGTTCTTC.

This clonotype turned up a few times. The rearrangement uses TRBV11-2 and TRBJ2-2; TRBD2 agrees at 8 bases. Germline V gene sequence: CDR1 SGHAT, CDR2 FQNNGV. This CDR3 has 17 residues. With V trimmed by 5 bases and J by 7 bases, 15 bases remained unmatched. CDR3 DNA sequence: TGTGCCAGCAGCCCGCGTTTGACTAGCGAGCTCGGCGGGGAGCTGTTTTTT. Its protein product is CASSPRLTSELGGELFF.

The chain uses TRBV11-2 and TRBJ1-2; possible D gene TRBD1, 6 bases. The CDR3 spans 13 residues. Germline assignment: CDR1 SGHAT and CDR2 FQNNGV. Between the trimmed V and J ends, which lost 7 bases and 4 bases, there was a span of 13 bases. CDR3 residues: CASTVGGGYGYTF. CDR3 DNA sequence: TGTGCCAGCACCGTTGGGGGCGGCTATGGCTACACCTTC.

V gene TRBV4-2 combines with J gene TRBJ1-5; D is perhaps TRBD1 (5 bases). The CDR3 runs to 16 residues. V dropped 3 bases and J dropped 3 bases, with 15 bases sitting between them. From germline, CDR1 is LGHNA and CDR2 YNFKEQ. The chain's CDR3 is CASSQDRLQVNQPQHF. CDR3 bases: TGTGCCAGCAGCCAGGACCGGTTACAGGTCAATCAGCCCCAGCATTTT.

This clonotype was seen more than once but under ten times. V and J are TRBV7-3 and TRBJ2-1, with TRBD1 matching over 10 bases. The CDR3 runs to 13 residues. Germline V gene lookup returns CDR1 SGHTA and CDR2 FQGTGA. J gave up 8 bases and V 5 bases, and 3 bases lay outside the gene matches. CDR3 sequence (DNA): TGTGCCAGCAGCCCGGACAGGGGGGATGAGCAGTTCTTC. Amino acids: CASSPDRGDEQFF.

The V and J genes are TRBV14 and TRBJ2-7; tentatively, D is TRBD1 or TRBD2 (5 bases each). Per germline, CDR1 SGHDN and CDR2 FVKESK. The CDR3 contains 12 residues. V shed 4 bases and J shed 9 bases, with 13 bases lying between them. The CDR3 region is CASSRSGGGQYF. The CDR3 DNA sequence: TGTGCCAGCAGCCGCAGTGGTGGGGGGCAGTACTTC.

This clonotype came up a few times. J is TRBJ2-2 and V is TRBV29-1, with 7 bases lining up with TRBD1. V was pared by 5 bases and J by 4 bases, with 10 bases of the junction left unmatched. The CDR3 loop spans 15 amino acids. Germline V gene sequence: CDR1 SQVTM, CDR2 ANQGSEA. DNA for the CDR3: TGCAGCGTTCCCCGGCGACAGGGATCCACCGGGGAGCTGTTTTTT. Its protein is CSVPRRQGSTGELFF.

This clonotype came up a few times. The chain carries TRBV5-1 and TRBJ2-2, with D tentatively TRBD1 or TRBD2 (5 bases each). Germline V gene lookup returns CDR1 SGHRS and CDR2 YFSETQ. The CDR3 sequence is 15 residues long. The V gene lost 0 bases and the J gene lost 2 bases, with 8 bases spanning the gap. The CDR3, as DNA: TGCGCCAGCAGCTTGGGGGGGATAAACACCGGGGAGCTGTTTTTT. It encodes CASSLGGINTGELFF.

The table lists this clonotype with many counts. In nucleotides, the CDR3 is TGCAGCGTCCCGACTACCGGGGAGGACTATAATGAGCAGTTCTTC. It specifies CSVPTTGEDYNEQFF. The V gene is TRBV29-1, the J gene TRBJ2-1; the D gene is possibly TRBD2 (6 bases). CDR3 length: 15 residues. Germline V gives CDR1 SQVTM, CDR2 ANQGSEA. The V end was cut by 6 bases, the J end by 7 bases, with 22 bases between.

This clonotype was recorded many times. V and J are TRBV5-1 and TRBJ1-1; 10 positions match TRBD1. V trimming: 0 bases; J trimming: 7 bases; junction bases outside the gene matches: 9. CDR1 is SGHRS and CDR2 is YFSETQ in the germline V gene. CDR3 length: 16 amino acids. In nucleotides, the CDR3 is TGCGCCAGCAGCTTGGATGGGGGGACAGGGGCGAGTGAAGCTTTCTTT. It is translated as CASSLDGGTGASEAFF.

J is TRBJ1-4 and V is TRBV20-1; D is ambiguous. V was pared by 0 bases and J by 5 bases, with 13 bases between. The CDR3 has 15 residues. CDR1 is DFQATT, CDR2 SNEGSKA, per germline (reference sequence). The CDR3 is CSAREFGVGNEKLFF. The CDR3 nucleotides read TGCAGTGCTAGAGAGTTTGGCGTGGGGAATGAAAAACTGTTTTTT.

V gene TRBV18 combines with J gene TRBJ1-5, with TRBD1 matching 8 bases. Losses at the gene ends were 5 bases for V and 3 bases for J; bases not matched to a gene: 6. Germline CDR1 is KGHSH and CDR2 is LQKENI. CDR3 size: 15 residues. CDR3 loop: CASSSQGANNQPQHF. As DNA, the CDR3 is TGTGCCAGCTCATCGCAGGGGGCTAACAATCAGCCCCAGCATTTT.

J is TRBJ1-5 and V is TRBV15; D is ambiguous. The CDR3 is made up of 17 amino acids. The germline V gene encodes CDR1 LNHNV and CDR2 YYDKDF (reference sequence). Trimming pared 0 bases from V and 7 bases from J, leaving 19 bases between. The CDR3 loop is CATSRDRWEGRKQPQHF. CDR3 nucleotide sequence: TGTGCCACCAGCAGAGATCGATGGGAAGGGAGAAAACAGCCCCAGCATTTT.